The 12 T cell receptor beta chains in this list originate from one sample, sequenced in a study of stem cell transplantation in POMP-related autoinflammatory disease. This table comes from immunoSEQ multiplex PCR, and its TCRdb copy is limited to in-frame clones, with some not included. The profile shows over a thousand clones, around 80% of them singletons. Sequenced: Tregs from PBMCs. These receptors were obtained from a human donor in good health.

The chain recombines TRBV2 with TRBJ1-2; TRBD1 agrees at 7 bases. This CDR3 region has 17 residues. V was pared by 8 bases and J by 1 base, with 16 bases of the junction left unmatched. The germline V gene has CDR1 SNHLY and CDR2 FYNNEI. In DNA form, the CDR3 reads TGTGCCAGCCGTTACCCGGGACAGAGGGGATTTAACTATGGCTACACCTTC. This codes for CASRYPGQRGFNYGYTF.

The chain is built from TRBV5-1 and TRBJ2-2; TRBD2 agrees at 10 bases. V trimming: 2 bases; J trimming: 6 bases; junction bases outside the gene matches: 1. Germline CDR1 SGHRS, CDR2 YFSETQ. CDR3 length: 14 residues. The CDR3 spells CASSFSGRSGELFF. The CDR3 bases are TGCGCCAGCAGCTTTAGCGGGAGGTCCGGGGAGCTGTTTTTT.

The chain has TRBV28 and TRBJ1-1, with no clear D. The CDR3 extends over 13 amino acids. V shed 5 bases and J shed 4 bases, with 11 bases lying between them. In germline, CDR1 is MDHEN, CDR2 SYDVKM. DNA of the CDR3: TGTGCCAGCAGTCCACCGGGAGGCACTGAAGCTTTCTTT. This translates into CASSPPGGTEAFF. The whole variable domain, remainder taken from reference TRBV28 and TRBJ1-1, is DVKVTQSSRYLVKRTGEKVFLECVQDMDHENMFWYRQDPGLGLRLIYFSYDVKMKEKGDIPEGYSVSREKKERFSLILESASTNQTSMYLCASSPPGGTEAFFGQGTRLTVV.

Only a few counts were recorded for this clone. The chain combines TRBV19 with TRBJ1-3; D unclear. V was clipped by 6 bases and J by 0 bases, with 6 bases between them. CDR1 is LNHDA and CDR2 is SQIVND in the germline V gene (reference sequence). The CDR3 runs to 13 residues. CDR3 sequence: CASSQSSGNTIYF. CDR3 sequence (DNA): TGTGCCAGTAGCCAGAGCTCTGGAAACACCATATATTTT.

The chain joins TRBV7-9 to TRBJ1-3; 7 positions match TRBD1. This CDR3 is built from 16 residues. Looked up from germline, CDR1 is SEHNR and CDR2 is FQNEAQ (reference sequence). V shed 5 bases, J shed 2 bases, and the junction held 9 bases outside the gene matches. The chain's CDR3 is CASSHRDRGTGNTIYF. CDR3 nucleotide sequence: TGTGCCAGCAGCCACCGGGACAGAGGGACTGGAAACACCATATATTTT. Combining the CDR3 with reference TRBV7-9 and TRBJ1-3 gives the whole variable domain DTGVSQNPRHKITKRGQNVTFRCDPISEHNRLYWYRQTLGQGPEFLTYFQNEAQLEKSRLLSDRFSAERPKGSFSTLEIQRTEQGDSAMYLCASSHRDRGTGNTIYFGEGSWLTVV.

The chain carries TRBV28 and TRBJ2-2; 8 bases match TRBD1. Germline CDR1 is MDHEN and CDR2 is SYDVKM. The CDR3 runs 15 residues. V shed 6 bases and J 1 base; nucleotides not matched to a gene: 4. CDR3 sequence reads: CASSRTGRNTGELFF. The CDR3 DNA reads TGTGCCAGCAGCCGGACAGGGAGGAACACCGGGGAGCTGTTTTTT.

This clone was counted only a few times. This chain links TRBV30 with TRBJ2-1, with D maybe TRBD1 (6 bases). V was clipped by 4 bases and J by 2 bases, with 9 bases between them. Germline V gives CDR1 GTSNPN, CDR2 SVGIG (reference sequence). The CDR3 has 13 amino acids. The CDR3 coding sequence is TGTGCCTGGAACCGGGACACCTACAATGAGCAGTTCTTC. It yields the protein CAWNRDTYNEQFF.

This clone has a single count. This chain connects TRBV7-2 to TRBJ2-3; 9 bases are shared with TRBD2. CDR3 length equals 16 residues. Germline values: CDR1 SGHTA, CDR2 FQGNSA. J gave up 3 bases and V 3 bases, and 7 bases lay outside the gene matches. Written as DNA, the CDR3 is TGTGCCAGCAGCTTCAGAAGCGGGAGGTTTACAGATACGCAGTATTTT. Translating it yields CASSFRSGRFTDTQYF. The full variable domain, its missing parts supplied by reference TRBV7-2 and TRBJ2-3, is GAGVSQSPSNKVTEKGKDVELRCDPISGHTALYWYRQSLGQGLEFLIYFQGNSAPDKSGLPSDRFSAERTGGSVSTLTIQRTQQEDSAVYLCASSFRSGRFTDTQYFGPGTRLTVL.

The gene calls are TRBV29-1 and TRBJ2-7, with D unresolved. Looked up from germline, CDR1 is SQVTM and CDR2 is ANQGSEA. The CDR3 contains 15 residues. V gave up 4 bases and J gave up 0 bases, with 16 bases separating them. CDR3 nucleotide sequence: TGCAGCGTTGCCCGACCCGCGGCCCTCTCCTACGAGCAGTACTTC. It specifies CSVARPAALSYEQYF.

The chain employs TRBV5-4 and TRBJ2-2; 8 bases match TRBD1. The V gene's germline CDR1 is SGHNT and CDR2 YYREEE (reference sequence). With 7 bases clipped from V and 6 bases from J, the junction kept 5 bases outside the gene matches. This CDR3 has 13 amino acids. CDR3 bases: TGTGCCAGCGGGACAGGATTTGCCGGGGAGCTGTTTTTT. Translated: CASGTGFAGELFF.

The chain links TRBV28 to TRBJ1-5; D is possibly TRBD1 (5 bases). The CDR3 is 18 residues long. The V gene's germline CDR1 is MDHEN and CDR2 SYDVKM. V was pared by 3 bases and J by 1 base, with 19 bases between. Here the CDR3 DNA reads TGTGCCAGCAGTTTCCCCGTTTGGGGGAGTGGAAGCAATCAGCCCCAGCATTTT. Its translation is CASSFPVWGSGSNQPQHF.

The genes are TRBV5-1 and TRBJ2-1, with no clear D. V was pared by 5 bases and J by 5 bases, with 14 bases between. Germline V lookup: CDR1 SGHRS, CDR2 YFSETQ. CDR3 size: 14 residues. The CDR3 DNA reads TGCGCCAGCAGGCTCTCGGAAAATGACAATGAGCAGTTCTTC. It yields the protein CASRLSENDNEQFF.